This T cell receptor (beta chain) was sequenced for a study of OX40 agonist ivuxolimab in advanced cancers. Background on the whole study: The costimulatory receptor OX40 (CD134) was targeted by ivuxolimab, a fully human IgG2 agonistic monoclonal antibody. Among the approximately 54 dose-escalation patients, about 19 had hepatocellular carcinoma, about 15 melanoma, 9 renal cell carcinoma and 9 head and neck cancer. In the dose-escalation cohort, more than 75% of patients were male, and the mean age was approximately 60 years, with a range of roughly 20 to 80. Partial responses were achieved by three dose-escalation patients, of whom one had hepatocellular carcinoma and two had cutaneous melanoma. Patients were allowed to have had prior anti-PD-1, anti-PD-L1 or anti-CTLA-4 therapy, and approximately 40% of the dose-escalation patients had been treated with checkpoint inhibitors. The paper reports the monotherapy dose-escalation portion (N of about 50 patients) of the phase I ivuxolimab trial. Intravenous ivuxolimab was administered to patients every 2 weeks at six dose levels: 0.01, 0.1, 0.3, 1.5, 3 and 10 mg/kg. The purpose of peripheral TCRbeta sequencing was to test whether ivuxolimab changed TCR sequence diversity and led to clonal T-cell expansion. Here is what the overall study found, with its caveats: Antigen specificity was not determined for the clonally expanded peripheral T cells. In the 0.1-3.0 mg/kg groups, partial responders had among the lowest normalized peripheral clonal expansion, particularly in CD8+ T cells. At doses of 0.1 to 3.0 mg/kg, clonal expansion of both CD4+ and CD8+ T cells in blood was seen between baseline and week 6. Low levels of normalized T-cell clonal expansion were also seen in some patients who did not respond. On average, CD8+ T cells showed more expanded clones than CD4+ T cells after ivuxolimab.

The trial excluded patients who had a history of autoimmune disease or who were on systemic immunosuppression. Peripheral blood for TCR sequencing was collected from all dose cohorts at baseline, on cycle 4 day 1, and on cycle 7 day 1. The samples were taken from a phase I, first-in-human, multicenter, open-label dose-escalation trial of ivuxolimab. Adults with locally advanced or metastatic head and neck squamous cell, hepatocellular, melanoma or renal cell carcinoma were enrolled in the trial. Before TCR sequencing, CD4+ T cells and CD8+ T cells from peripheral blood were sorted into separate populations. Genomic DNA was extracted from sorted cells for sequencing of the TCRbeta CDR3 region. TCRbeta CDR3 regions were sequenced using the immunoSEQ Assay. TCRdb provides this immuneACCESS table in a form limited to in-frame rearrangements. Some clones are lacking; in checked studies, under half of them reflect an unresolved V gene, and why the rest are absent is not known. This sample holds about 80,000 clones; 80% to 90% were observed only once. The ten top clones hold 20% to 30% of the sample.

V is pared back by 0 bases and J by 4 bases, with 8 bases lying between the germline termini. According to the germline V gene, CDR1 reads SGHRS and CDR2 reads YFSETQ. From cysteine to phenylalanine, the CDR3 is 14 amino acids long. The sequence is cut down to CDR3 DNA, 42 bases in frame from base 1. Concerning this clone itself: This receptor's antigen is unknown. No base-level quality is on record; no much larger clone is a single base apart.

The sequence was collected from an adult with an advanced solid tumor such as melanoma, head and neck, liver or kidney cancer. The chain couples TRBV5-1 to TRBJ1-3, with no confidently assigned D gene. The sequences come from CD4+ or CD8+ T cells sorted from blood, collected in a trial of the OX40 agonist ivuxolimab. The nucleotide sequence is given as TGCGCCAGCAGCTTGGGACCGGTAGGAAACACCATATATTTT. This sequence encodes CASSLGPVGNTIYF. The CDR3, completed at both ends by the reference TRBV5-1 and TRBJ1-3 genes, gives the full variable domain KAGVTQTPRYLIKTRGQQVTLSCSPISGHRSVSWYQQTPGQGLQFLFEYFSETQRNKGNFPGRFSGRQFSNSRSEMNVSTLELGDSALYLCASSLGPVGNTIYFGEGSWLTVV.